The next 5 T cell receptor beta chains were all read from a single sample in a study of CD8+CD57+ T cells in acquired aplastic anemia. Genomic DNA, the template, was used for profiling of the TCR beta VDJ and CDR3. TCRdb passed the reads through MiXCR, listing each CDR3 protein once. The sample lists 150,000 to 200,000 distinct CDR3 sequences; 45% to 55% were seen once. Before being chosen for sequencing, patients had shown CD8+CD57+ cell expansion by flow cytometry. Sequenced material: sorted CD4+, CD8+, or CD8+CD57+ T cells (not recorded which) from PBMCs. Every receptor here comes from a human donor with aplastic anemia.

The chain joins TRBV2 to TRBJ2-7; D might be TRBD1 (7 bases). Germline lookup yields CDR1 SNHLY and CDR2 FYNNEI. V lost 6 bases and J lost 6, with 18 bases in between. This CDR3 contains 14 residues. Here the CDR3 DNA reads TGTGCCAGCAGGACGCGGCAGGGGGGTTCCGAGCAGTACTTC. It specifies CASRTRQGGSEQYF.

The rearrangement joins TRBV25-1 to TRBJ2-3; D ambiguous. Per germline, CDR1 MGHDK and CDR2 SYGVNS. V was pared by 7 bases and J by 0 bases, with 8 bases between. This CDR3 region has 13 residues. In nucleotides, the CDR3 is TGTGCCAGCATGGCTCACAGCACAGATACGCAGTATTTT. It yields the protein CASMAHSTDTQYF.

The CDR3: CATSRDGGGVLYEQYF. The CDR3, as DNA: TGTGCCACCAGCAGAGATGGTGGCGGGGTCCTTTACGAGCAGTACTTC. V usage is TRBV15 and J usage is TRBJ2-7; TRBD2 is a possible D gene (6 bases). CDR3 length equals 16 residues. Looked up from germline, CDR1 is LNHNV and CDR2 is YYDKDF (reference sequence). The V and J ends lost 0 bases and 4 bases respectively, with 16 bases between them.

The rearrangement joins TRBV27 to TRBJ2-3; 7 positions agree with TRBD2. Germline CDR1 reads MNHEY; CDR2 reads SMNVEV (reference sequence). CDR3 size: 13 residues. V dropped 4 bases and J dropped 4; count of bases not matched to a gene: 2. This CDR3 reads CASSWAGADTQYF. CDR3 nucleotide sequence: TGTGCCAGCAGTTGGGCGGGAGCAGATACGCAGTATTTT.

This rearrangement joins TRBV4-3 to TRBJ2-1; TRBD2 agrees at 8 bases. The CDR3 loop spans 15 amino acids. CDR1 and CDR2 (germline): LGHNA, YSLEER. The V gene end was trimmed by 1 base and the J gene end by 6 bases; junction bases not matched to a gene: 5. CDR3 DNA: TGCGCCAGCAGCCAAGGGAGCGGGAGCCTCAATGAGCAGTTCTTC. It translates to CASSQGSGSLNEQFF.